The entry below describes one T cell receptor beta chain. The data belong to a study of shared clonotypes between healthy human individuals. Germline V gene data show CDR1 as SGHDT and CDR2 as YYEEEE. V was clipped by 4 bases and J by 0 bases, with 17 bases between them. The CDR3 contains 16 residues. The method was immunoSEQ multiplex PCR; TCRdb's version includes in-frame clones alone and lacks a portion of them. This sample has millions of clones, with less than 95% found just once. Naive CD8 cells comprised CD45RO-negative, CCR7-positively selected cells, excluding terminally differentiated effector memory CD45RA+ cells.

The sequenced material came from naive CD8+ T cells sorted from blood. This TCR was recovered from a man between 18 and 29 years old in good health. The genes are TRBV5-6 and TRBJ2-7, with D unclear. CDR3 loop: CASSRGNAASSYEQYF. The DNA for the CDR3 is TGTGCCAGCAGCCGAGGTAACGCGGCGAGCTCCTACGAGCAGTACTTC.